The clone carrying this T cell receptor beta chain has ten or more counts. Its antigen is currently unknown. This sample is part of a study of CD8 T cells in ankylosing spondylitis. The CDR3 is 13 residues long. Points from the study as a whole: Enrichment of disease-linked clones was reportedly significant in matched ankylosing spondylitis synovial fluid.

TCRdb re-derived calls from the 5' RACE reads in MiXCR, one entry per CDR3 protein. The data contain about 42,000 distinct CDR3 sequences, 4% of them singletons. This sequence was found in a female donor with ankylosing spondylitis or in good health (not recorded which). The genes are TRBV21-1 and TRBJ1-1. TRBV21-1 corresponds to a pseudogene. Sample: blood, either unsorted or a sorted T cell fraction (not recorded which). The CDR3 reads CASVHRDLAEAFF. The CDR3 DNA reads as TGTGCCAGCGTGCACAGGGATTTGGCTGAAGCTTTCTTT.